This T cell receptor (beta chain) came from a study of CD8+ T cells in alopecia areata. The investigators collected lesional scalp punch biopsies and peripheral blood from alopecia areata patients. Isolation of CD4+ and CD8+ T cells from PBMCs was achieved by sorting. Study-wide findings and caveats: Higher clonality than in normal scalp was seen in lesional scalp, especially alopecia totalis/universalis. Alphabeta T cells residing in normal skin are also sequenced in scalp samples.

This clone was picked up a small number of times. Its antigen is not identified. The identical CDR3 is also encoded by other nucleotide sequences in the sample. As the sequencing template, cDNA was produced by extracting RNA and reverse transcribing it. Sequencing was performed with immunoSEQ multiplex PCR; in TCRdb, only in-frame clones are kept and a portion is missing. The repertoire has 170,000 or so clones, roughly 60% of them found once; the top ten carry 1.7%. This CDR3 has 13 amino acids. The ends were cut back, 5 bases at V and 0 bases at J, with 8 bases in the middle. The germline V gene encodes CDR1 SGHRS and CDR2 YFSETQ.

The TCR sequence derives from a human donor with alopecia areata. The sample here was CD4+ T cells sorted from blood, taken at week 0. The rearrangement links TRBV5-1 to TRBJ2-5; no reliable D call. CDR3: CASSRTDQETQYF. CDR3 DNA: TGCGCCAGCAGTAGAACAGACCAAGAGACCCAGTACTTC.